A selection of T cell receptor beta chains follows, all from one sample in a study of cytomegalovirus exposure and HLA in healthy donors. Here immunoSEQ multiplex PCR was the method, and the copy in TCRdb shows in-frame clones only, minus some. The sample data list about 70,000 clones. The sample taken for sequencing was PBMCs. The receptors were gathered from a woman aged 25 to 45 in good health and CMV-seronegative. The CDR3 runs from the conserved cysteine through the conserved F or W. A D gene is named only where the DNA matches it firmly.

D gene: TRBD1; J gene: TRBJ1-5; V gene: TRBV15; CDR3 DNA: TGTGCCACCACGCTCGACAGGGGGGCCCAGCCCCAGCATTTT; CDR3 protein: CATTLDRGAQPQHF
D gene: NA; J gene: TRBJ2-7; V gene: TRBV9; CDR3 DNA: TGTGCCAGCAGCGTAGCTCCTGTGACAGCTTACGAGCAGTACTTC; CDR3 protein: CASSVAPVTAYEQYF
D gene: NA; J gene: TRBJ1-1; V gene: TRBV28; CDR3 DNA: TGTGCCAGCAGTTTAAGCGGCAGGGGAGCTTTCTTT; CDR3 protein: CASSLSGRGAFF
D gene: NA; J gene: TRBJ1-1; V gene: TRBV5-1; CDR3 DNA: TGCGCCAGCGGTAGTGCGGGGGGCACTGAAGCTTTCTTT; CDR3 protein: CASGSAGGTEAFF
D gene: TRBD1; J gene: TRBJ2-2; V gene: TRBV30; CDR3 DNA: TGTGCCTGGAGAGGGGGGGACAGGGGGGACACCGGGGAGCTGTTTTTT; CDR3 protein: CAWRGGDRGDTGELFF
D gene: NA; J gene: TRBJ2-7; V gene: TRBV6-5; CDR3 DNA: TGTGCCAGCAGTTACGGAGGCAGGAAATCCTACGAGCAGTACTTC; CDR3 protein: CASSYGGRKSYEQYF
D gene: NA; J gene: TRBJ2-7; V gene: TRBV5-1; CDR3 DNA: TGCGCCAGCAGCTTCACAGGGCTCTCCTACGAGCAGTACTTC; CDR3 protein: CASSFTGLSYEQYF
D gene: TRBD1; J gene: TRBJ2-1; V gene: TRBV11-2; CDR3 DNA: TGTGCCAGCAGGATGACAGGGCCCCTGGACAATGAGCAGTTCTTC; CDR3 protein: CASRMTGPLDNEQFF
D gene: NA; J gene: TRBJ1-4; V gene: TRBV9; CDR3 DNA: TGTGCCAGCAGCCCAAGGACAGCAACTAATGAAAAACTGTTTTTT; CDR3 protein: CASSPRTATNEKLFF
D gene: NA; J gene: TRBJ2-7; V gene: TRBV28; CDR3 DNA: TGTGCCAGCAGTTTCCGCGGTCCGAGCTCCTACGAGCAGTACTTC; CDR3 protein: CASSFRGPSSYEQYF
D gene: NA; J gene: TRBJ1-2; V gene: TRBV4-3; CDR3 DNA: TGCGCCAGCAGCCAAGTTGACGGGTATGGCTACACCTTC; CDR3 protein: CASSQVDGYGYTF